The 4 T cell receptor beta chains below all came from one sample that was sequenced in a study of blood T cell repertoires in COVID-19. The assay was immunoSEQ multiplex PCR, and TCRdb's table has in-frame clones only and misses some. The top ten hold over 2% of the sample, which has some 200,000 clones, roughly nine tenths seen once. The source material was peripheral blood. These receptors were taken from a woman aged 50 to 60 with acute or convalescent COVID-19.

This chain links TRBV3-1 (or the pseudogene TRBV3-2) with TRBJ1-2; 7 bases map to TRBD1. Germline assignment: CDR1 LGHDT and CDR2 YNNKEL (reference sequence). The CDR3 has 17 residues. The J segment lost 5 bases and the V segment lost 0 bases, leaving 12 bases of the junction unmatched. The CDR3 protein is CASSQDRRQGSWYGYTF. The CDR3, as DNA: TGTGCCAGCAGCCAAGATCGCAGACAGGGATCATGGTATGGCTACACCTTC.

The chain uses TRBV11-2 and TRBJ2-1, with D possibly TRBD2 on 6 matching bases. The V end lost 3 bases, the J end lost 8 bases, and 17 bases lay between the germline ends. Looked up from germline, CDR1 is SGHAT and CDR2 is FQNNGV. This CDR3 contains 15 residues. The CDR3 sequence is CASSLRGGAGDEQFF. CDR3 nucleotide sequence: TGTGCCAGCAGCTTGCGGGGAGGAGCCGGCGATGAGCAGTTCTTC.

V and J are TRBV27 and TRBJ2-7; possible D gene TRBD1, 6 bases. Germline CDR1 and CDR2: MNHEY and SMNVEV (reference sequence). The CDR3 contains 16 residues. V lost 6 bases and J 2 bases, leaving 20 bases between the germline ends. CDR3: CASSPKSLGQTYEQYF. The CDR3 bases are TGTGCCAGCAGCCCTAAGAGTCTTGGACAGACCTACGAGCAGTACTTC.

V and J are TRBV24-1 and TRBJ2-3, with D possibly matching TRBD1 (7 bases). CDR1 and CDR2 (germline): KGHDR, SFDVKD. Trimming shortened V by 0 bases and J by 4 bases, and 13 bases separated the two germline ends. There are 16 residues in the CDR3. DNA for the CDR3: TGTGCCACCAGTGATTTGGGAGGGGGCCAGGCAGATACGCAGTATTTT. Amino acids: CATSDLGGGQADTQYF.